A selection of T cell receptor beta chains follows, all from one sample in a study of T cell changes during pregnancy in multiple sclerosis. Some clones are missing from TCRdb's copy, which holds only in-frame ones; the method was immunoSEQ multiplex PCR. The table records around 12,000 clones, 85% to 90% of them present only once. The specimen was CD8+ T cells from peripheral blood mononuclear cells, collected in the first trimester of pregnancy. These receptor sequences come from a female donor with multiple sclerosis, enrolled in a pregnancy study. Both conserved end residues are part of each CDR3.

v_call: TRBV27
cdr3_aa: CASSLGGGGTNEQFF

v_call: TRBV2
cdr3_aa: CASSEEGSYNEQFF

v_call: TRBV7-2
cdr3_aa: CASSLRRGIRNEQFF

v_call: TRBV20-1
cdr3_aa: CSPGYGYTF

v_call: TRBV6-1
cdr3_aa: CASSEIPAVSYEQYF

v_call: TRBV30
cdr3_aa: CAWSPTSPGWGVVNTEAFF

v_call: TRBV11-2
cdr3_aa: CASSFGGYNEQFF

v_call: TRBV5-8
cdr3_aa: CASSWEQGATNEKLFF

v_call: TRBV11-2
cdr3_aa: CASSLGRNNSPLHF

v_call: TRBV18
cdr3_aa: CASFSGTRTEKLFF

v_call: TRBV19
cdr3_aa: CASSIDPMNTEAFF

v_call: TRBV9
cdr3_aa: CASSAPPADEQYF

v_call: TRBV19
cdr3_aa: CASSTTGSTDTQYF

v_call: TRBV6-4
cdr3_aa: CASSGTGSSTDTQYF

v_call: TRBV2
cdr3_aa: CASAGTGLTTDTQYF

v_call: TRBV9
cdr3_aa: CASSVSGNPYNEQFF

v_call: TRBV19
cdr3_aa: CASSIDRDRKSQYF

v_call: TRBV15
cdr3_aa: CATSRGEGSYEQYF

v_call: TRBV6-4
cdr3_aa: CASSDSTVAPNEQFF

v_call: TRBV6-6
cdr3_aa: CASIQPGQGALALHF

v_call: TRBV5-4
cdr3_aa: CASSESPGGYTF

v_call: TRBV6-4
cdr3_aa: CASSDSAGGADTQYF

v_call: TRBV13
cdr3_aa: CASCAASGGRNEQFF

v_call: TRBV7-8
cdr3_aa: CASSSDRVVSDEQFF

v_call: TRBV28
cdr3_aa: CASWDRGSYEQYF

v_call: TRBV9
cdr3_aa: CASSVGGLAGELFF

v_call: TRBV30
cdr3_aa: CAWGEAGTSTDTQYF

v_call: TRBV7-9
cdr3_aa: CATPGQGDNSPLHF

v_call: TRBV5-1
cdr3_aa: CASSWSGGTEAFF

v_call: TRBV4-1
cdr3_aa: CASSLGQGASGYTF

v_call: TRBV10-3
cdr3_aa: CAISEPGGHYNEQFF

v_call: TRBV11-3
cdr3_aa: CASSRGLLETQYF

v_call: TRBV19
cdr3_aa: CASSIDRGYTEAFF

v_call: TRBV5-1
cdr3_aa: CATGDRNQETQYF

v_call: TRBV7-9
cdr3_aa: CASSPGTGNEKLFF

v_call: TRBV2
cdr3_aa: CASSDWIAAFTDTQYF